The 28 T cell receptor beta chains listed next were all sequenced from one sample in a study of shared clonotypes between healthy human individuals. Assay: immunoSEQ multiplex PCR; the TCRdb copy retains only in-frame clones and omits some. There are 950,000 to 1,300,000 clones in the sample; roughly 80% occur only once, and approximately 1.5% lies in the top ten. Sequencing input: memory CD4+ T cells sorted from blood. Stated subset: CD45RA-negative fraction. The receptors originated from a young man in good health.

The rearrangement joins TRBV11-1 to TRBJ2-5; 10 bases line up with TRBD2. J gave up 2 bases and V 5 bases, and 8 bases lay outside the gene matches. CDR3 length equals 16 residues. Per germline, CDR1 SGHAT and CDR2 FQDESV (reference sequence). The CDR3 region has the DNA TGTGCCAGCAGCACCGCTAGCGGGGGCTATCAAGAGACCCAGTACTTC. Translation: CASSTASGGYQETQYF.

The chain couples TRBV29-1 to TRBJ1-6; D may be TRBD1 (5 bases). Germline CDR1 is SQVTM and CDR2 is ANQGSEA. V lost 5 bases and J 7 bases, leaving 18 bases between the germline ends. CDR3 size: 15 residues. CDR3 sequence: CSVNGVGKGNSPLHF. CDR3 sequence (DNA): TGCAGCGTTAATGGAGTCGGAAAGGGGAATTCACCCCTCCACTTT.

V usage is TRBV10-2 and J usage is TRBJ1-5; D unresolved. The CDR3 covers 16 residues. The V gene's germline CDR1 is WSHSY and CDR2 SAAADI. V was trimmed by 2 bases and J by 2 bases, leaving 13 bases between them. CDR3 in DNA: TGCGCCAGCAGTGAGGCGGGTCGAGGTGGCAATCAGCCCCAGCATTTT. This sequence encodes CASSEAGRGGNQPQHF.

This chain links TRBV6-5 with TRBJ2-5; no clear D. V lost 6 bases and J 5 bases, leaving 10 bases between the germline ends. CDR1 is MNHEY, CDR2 SVGAGI, per germline. There are 12 residues in the CDR3. In nucleotides, the CDR3 is TGTGCCAGCAGCTCTCCTGGGGAGACCCAGTACTTC. It yields the protein CASSSPGETQYF.

V is TRBV29-1 and J is TRBJ1-2, with TRBD1 identical over 10 bases. With 5 bases clipped from V and 9 bases from J, the junction kept 6 bases outside the gene matches. The CDR3 is 12 amino acids. Germline CDR1 reads SQVTM; CDR2 reads ANQGSEA. DNA for the CDR3: TGCAGCGTTCGGGACAGGGGTTTGCGCTACACCTTC. Protein sequence: CSVRDRGLRYTF.

The rearrangement links TRBV5-1 to TRBJ1-4, with D maybe TRBD1 (6 bases). The ends were cut back, 1 base at V and 6 bases at J, with 10 bases in the middle. Germline loops: CDR1 SGHRS, CDR2 YFSETQ. The length of the CDR3 is 14 residues. CDR3 in DNA: TGCGCCAGCAGCTTGCAGGGGCTGGATGAAAAACTGTTTTTT. Residues: CASSLQGLDEKLFF. The full variable domain, rest sourced from reference TRBV5-1 and TRBJ1-4, is KAGVTQTPRYLIKTRGQQVTLSCSPISGHRSVSWYQQTPGQGLQFLFEYFSETQRNKGNFPGRFSGRQFSNSRSEMNVSTLELGDSALYLCASSLQGLDEKLFFGSGTQLSVL.

Many counts were recorded for this clone. The chain uses TRBV2 and TRBJ2-2; 9 bases match TRBD1. Trimming took 8 bases from V and 0 from J; bases not matched to a gene: 1. In germline, CDR1 is SNHLY, CDR2 FYNNEI. The CDR3 extends over 14 amino acids. CDR3 loop: CASGTGSNTGELFF. As DNA, the CDR3 is TGTGCCAGCGGGACAGGGTCGAACACCGGGGAGCTGTTTTTT.

This clone was counted a few times. This chain connects TRBV2 to TRBJ2-2; 10 nucleotides match TRBD1. The CDR3 has 16 residues. V shed 7 bases and J 4 bases; nucleotides not matched to a gene: 9. The germline V gene has CDR1 SNHLY and CDR2 FYNNEI. The CDR3, as DNA: TGTGCCAGCACCTCTGGGGACAGGGGACGCACCGGGGAGCTGTTTTTT. Amino acids: CASTSGDRGRTGELFF.

The chain combines TRBV14 with TRBJ2-3; 7 bases are shared with TRBD1. CDR3 size: 15 residues. V lost 8 bases and J lost 1; bases outside the gene matches: 9. CDR1 is SGHDN, CDR2 FVKESK, per germline. The CDR3 sequence is CASAEQGGGTDTQYF. In DNA form, the CDR3 reads TGTGCCAGCGCAGAACAAGGGGGCGGCACAGATACGCAGTATTTT.

V gene TRBV5-1 combines with J gene TRBJ1-1, with 9 bases fitting TRBD1. Looked up from germline, CDR1 is SGHRS and CDR2 is YFSETQ. The trim removed 3 bases at V and 2 bases at J, leaving 5 bases unmatched. The CDR3 length is 15 residues. Here the CDR3 DNA reads TGCGCCAGCAGCTCCCTACAGGGGGCAAACACTGAAGCTTTCTTT. Its protein product is CASSSLQGANTEAFF.

The chain combines TRBV7-8 with TRBJ2-5; D is undetermined. The CDR3 loop spans 11 amino acids. Per germline, CDR1 SGHVS and CDR2 FQNEAQ. V shed 5 bases and J shed 6 bases, with 7 bases lying between them. The CDR3 is CASSVDKTQYF. The DNA of the CDR3 is TGTGCCAGCAGCGTAGATAAGACCCAGTACTTC.

This sequence joins TRBV21-1 and TRBJ1-1; the D call TRBD1 from the table was never checked on the DNA. TRBV21-1 corresponds to a pseudogene. The CDR3 extends over 16 amino acids. In DNA, the CDR3 is TGTGCCAGCAGCAAATGGTCAGGGAAAATGAAGACTGAAGCTTTCTTT. It codes for CASSKWSGKMKTEAFF.

Concerning this clone itself: A read error is possible here, since a much larger clone lies one base away. The same CDR3 is also encoded by other DNA sequences in this sample. The rearrangement links TRBV5-4 to TRBJ2-7; D unresolved. CDR1 and CDR2 (germline): SGHNT, YYREEE (reference sequence). Trimming stripped 0 bases from V and 6 bases from J, with 4 bases between. The CDR3 runs 11 residues. The CDR3 is CASSLAGEQYF. CDR3 nucleotide sequence: TGTGCCAGCAGCTTGGCGGGCGAGCAGTACTTC.

The chain carries TRBV2 and TRBJ2-5; no reliable D call. The CDR3 consists of 15 residues. Trimming stripped 1 base from V and 2 bases from J, with 11 bases between. Germline V gene data show CDR1 as SNHLY and CDR2 as FYNNEI. The CDR3 here is CASSEVGAPQETQYF. In DNA form, the CDR3 reads TGTGCCAGCAGTGAAGTGGGCGCCCCACAAGAGACCCAGTACTTC.

The genes are TRBV4-1 and TRBJ2-1; 11 positions match TRBD2. The V gene end was trimmed by 3 bases and the J gene end by 10 bases; junction bases not matched to a gene: 5. The CDR3 spans 14 residues. Per the germline V gene, CDR1 is MGHRA and CDR2 is YSYEKL. The CDR3 loop reads CASSHTSGGREQFF. CDR3 nucleotides: TGCGCCAGCAGCCACACTAGCGGGGGACGCGAGCAGTTCTTC.

This clone was recorded at least ten times. The chain has TRBV4-3 and TRBJ2-1; the D is unclear. The length of the CDR3 is 15 residues. Trimming pared 0 bases from V and 5 bases from J, leaving 11 bases between. Germline CDR1 is LGHNA and CDR2 is YSLEER. Here the CDR3 DNA reads TGCGCCAGCAGCCAAGAACCGGGCCCCCACAATGAGCAGTTCTTC. Its translation: CASSQEPGPHNEQFF.

Notes on this clone: Mismatch with germline at one junction end may stem from a read error. V and J are TRBV7-7 and TRBJ2-2; D unclear. Per germline, CDR1 SSHAT and CDR2 FNYEAQ (reference sequence). The CDR3 runs 13 residues. The CDR3 reads CASSAESPGELFF. CDR3 bases: TGTGCTAGCAGCGCCGAAAGCCCCGGGGAGCTGTTTTTT.

The chain is built from TRBV7-9 and TRBJ2-5; D is ambiguous. CDR3 size: 13 residues. Germline V gene data show CDR1 as SEHNR and CDR2 as FQNEAQ (reference sequence). Between the trimmed V and J ends, which lost 5 bases and 0 bases, there was a span of 7 bases. The chain's CDR3 is CASSHLDQETQYF. In DNA form, the CDR3 reads TGTGCCAGCAGCCATCTAGACCAAGAGACCCAGTACTTC.

As DNA, the CDR3 is TGTGCCAGCCGGAGGGCGGAAAAACTGTTTTTT. Encoded protein: CASRRAEKLFF. V usage is TRBV2 and J usage is TRBJ1-4; unclear D gene. V lost 8 bases to trimming and J lost 8 bases, with 9 bases between them. CDR1 and CDR2 (germline): SNHLY, FYNNEI. The CDR3 sequence is 11 residues long.

V and J are TRBV28 and TRBJ1-6; D is uncertain. Germline V CDR1 and CDR2: MDHEN, SYDVKM. Trimming cost V 11 bases and J 7 bases, with 15 bases left between them. CDR3 size: 13 residues. The CDR3, as DNA: TGTGCCGCCAATCCGCGGGGAAATTCACCCCTCCACTTT. Its translation is CAANPRGNSPLHF.

This clone was detected a few times. The chain employs TRBV19 and TRBJ1-5, with D unclear. This CDR3 is built from 13 residues. Germline V gene data show CDR1 as LNHDA and CDR2 as SQIVND (reference sequence). With 9 bases removed from V and 2 bases from J, the gap between germline ends came to 11 bases. CDR3 protein: CASQDSGNQPQHF. The CDR3 DNA reads TGTGCCAGCCAGGATTCGGGCAATCAGCCCCAGCATTTT. The full variable domain, with the rest looked up from reference TRBV19 and TRBJ1-5, is DGGITQSPKYLFRKEGQNVTLSCEQNLNHDAMYWYRQDPGQGLRLIYYSQIVNDFQKGDIAEGYSVSREKKESFPLTVTSAQKNPTAFYLCASQDSGNQPQHFGDGTRLSIL.

This clone was seen ten or more times. The chain recombines TRBV6-1 with TRBJ1-2; D is perhaps TRBD1 (5 bases). V was shortened by 1 base and J by 4 bases, with 7 bases between the two germline ends. Germline V gene lookup returns CDR1 MNHNS and CDR2 SASEGT. This CDR3 has 13 amino acids. CDR3 DNA sequence: TGTGCCAGCAGTGAAGACGGGACCTATGGCTACACCTTC. This encodes CASSEDGTYGYTF.

Only a few counts were recorded for this clone. V usage is TRBV5-1 and J usage is TRBJ2-7; TRBD1 agrees at 8 bases. From germline, CDR1 is SGHRS and CDR2 YFSETQ. V was clipped by 5 bases and J by 1 base; unmatched bases: 5. The CDR3 extends over 14 amino acids. CDR3 protein: CASSRDRRSYEQYF. The CDR3 coding sequence is TGCGCCAGCAGTAGGGACAGGCGATCCTACGAGCAGTACTTC.

This clone was seen repeatedly, ten times or more. This sample includes further DNA sequences coding for the same CDR3. The chain combines TRBV30 with TRBJ1-1, with TRBD1 matching 7 bases. Per the germline V gene, CDR1 is GTSNPN and CDR2 is SVGIG (reference sequence). The V gene end was trimmed by 1 base and the J gene end by 0 bases; junction bases not matched to a gene: 11. The CDR3 has 17 residues. As DNA, the CDR3 is TGTGCCTGGAGTGAGACAGGGATATTCGCATTGAACACTGAAGCTTTCTTT. This gives the protein CAWSETGIFALNTEAFF.

The table lists this clone with a few counts. The DNA of the CDR3 is TGTGCCAGCAGCCCGGGACAGGGAGTCGGCGGGGAGCTGTTTTTT. Its translation: CASSPGQGVGGELFF. The V call is TRBV11-3, the J call TRBJ2-2; TRBD1 matches 9 bases. CDR3 size: 15 residues. V was clipped by 5 bases and J by 7 bases; unmatched bases: 8. From germline, CDR1 is SGHNT and CDR2 YENEEA.

The chain links TRBV6-5 to TRBJ1-1, with a weak D call TRBD1 (6 bases). The CDR3 is made up of 13 amino acids. Germline values: CDR1 MNHEY, CDR2 SVGAGI. With 7 bases removed from V and 2 bases from J, the gap between germline ends came to 11 bases. The CDR3 sequence: CASTRDTNTEAFF. As DNA, the CDR3 is TGTGCCAGCACCCGGGACACAAACACTGAAGCTTTCTTT.

The J gene is TRBJ1-5, the V gene TRBV10-2; D gene unclear. CDR3 length equals 13 residues. Germline assignment: CDR1 WSHSY and CDR2 SAAADI. The V end was cut by 6 bases, the J end by 5 bases, with 11 bases between. CDR3 region: CASSSLTHQPQHF. CDR3 DNA sequence: TGCGCCAGCAGCTCACTGACACATCAGCCCCAGCATTTT.

The J gene is TRBJ2-2, the V gene TRBV10-3; 8 bases fit TRBD2. Germline V CDR1 and CDR2: ENHRY, SYGVKD. Unmatched junction bases numbered 8, after V lost 6 bases and J lost 8 bases. The CDR3 spans 14 residues. The CDR3 nucleotides read TGTGCCATCAGGCCGGGACTAGACAAGGGGGAGCTGTTTTTT. Translated, it gives CAIRPGLDKGELFF.